The present T cell receptor (beta chain) was sequenced within a study of control samples from healthy donors and cancer patients. The CDR3 runs to 14 residues. The germline V gene has CDR1 MRHNA and CDR2 SNTAGT. Trimming took 8 bases from V and 7 from J, leaving 20 bases between them. Method: immunoSEQ multiplex PCR; TCRdb's copy keeps in-frame clones and lacks some. The table includes 120,000 to 150,000 clones, 89% detected once. The chain carries TRBV6-4 and TRBJ1-2; D gene ambiguous. This clonotype originated in a man aged 30-40 years in good health. Sequencing was done on a sample of blood. CDR3 residues: CASSAGLHEGGYTF. The CDR3 bases are TGTGCCAGCTCCGCGGGCCTCCATGAGGGTGGCTACACCTTC.